This T cell receptor beta chain derives from a study of beta chain features in type 1 diabetes. After removal of 3 bases from V and 5 bases from J, the junction contained 6 bases not matched to a gene. The CDR3 contains 15 residues. Germline CDR1 is SGHNT and CDR2 is YYREEE (reference sequence). Study results and caveats: Researchers report that Type 1 diabetes patients had moderately but significantly shorter TCRB CDR3s across all four CD4+ subsets. Small HLA sub-analyses could not settle whether HLA shapes TCRB rearrangement. Lower insertion and higher deletion counts appeared at VDJ junctions in type 1 diabetes patients. The naive, central memory and Treg TCRB repertoires looked more alike in patients than they did in healthy donors.

Every bit of the isolated RNA underwent reverse transcription, so sequencing read expressed TCRB transcripts. Repertoires were generated with immunoSEQ multiplex PCR, while TCRdb's copy carries only in-frame clones and drops some. The table lists a few hundred thousand clones, around an eighth of them singletons, with over 0.008% in the top ten. A CD45RO/CCR7/CD25/CD127/CD95/CD27 panel sorted naive, central memory, regulatory and stem cell-like memory CD4+ cells. Comments on this clone: Its antigen is not identified.

The rearrangement uses TRBV5-4 and TRBJ2-3; 10 positions agree with TRBD1. This clonotype originated in a woman younger than 35 with type 1 diabetes. Specimen: naive CD4+ T cells from blood. The CDR3 DNA is TGTGCCAGCAGCTCCCGGGACAGGGGAGTAGATACGCAGTATTTT. This encodes CASSSRDRGVDTQYF. Full variable domain (missing parts from reference TRBV5-4 and TRBJ2-3): ETGVTQSPTHLIKTRGQQVTLRCSSQSGHNTVSWYQQALGQGPQFIFQYYREEENGRGNFPPRFSGLQFPNYSSELNVNALELDDSALYLCASSSRDRGVDTQYFGPGTRLTVL.